These 24 T cell receptor beta chains share one sample of origin, sequenced in a study of T-cell reconstitution after alpha-beta-depleted transplantation in children. Using unique molecular identifiers, the investigators prepared the TCRbeta library. TCRdb used MiXCR to reprocess the PCR reads, holding one entry per CDR3 protein. The repertoire consists of hundreds of thousands of distinct CDR3 sequences, with approximately 13% occurring once and the leading ten covering over 2%. The sample in question was PBMCs, mostly from graft donor cells, obtained 360 days after TCRalphabeta/CD19-depleted stem cell transplant. The receptors derive from a male patient younger than 18 who had a stem cell transplant for acute myeloid leukemia, so the T cells may come from the graft donor.

This clonotype appeared many times. The chain uses TRBV28 and TRBJ2-2; tentative D call: TRBD1 (6 bases). V lost 5 bases to trimming and J lost 4 bases, with 14 bases between them. The CDR3 contains 15 residues. CDR1 is MDHEN, CDR2 SYDVKM, per germline. CDR3 in amino acids: CASSSDRRFTGELFF. CDR3 DNA: TGTGCCAGCAGTAGTGACAGGAGGTTCACCGGGGAGCTGTTTTTT.

The sample holds many counts of this clonotype. This sequence joins TRBV4-3 and TRBJ2-5, with D possibly TRBD1 on 6 matching bases. The CDR3 consists of 13 residues. In germline, CDR1 is LGHNA, CDR2 YSLEER. Trimming left V 1 base short and J 5 bases short, with 8 bases between. Here the CDR3 reads CASSQVQGETQYF. CDR3 DNA: TGCGCCAGCAGCCAAGTCCAGGGGGAGACCCAGTACTTC.

This clonotype was observed a handful of times. J is TRBJ1-5 and V is TRBV20-1, with 7 nucleotides matching TRBD1. There are 13 residues in the CDR3. V was pared by 7 bases and J by 3 bases, with 6 bases of the junction left unmatched. Germline V gives CDR1 DFQATT, CDR2 SNEGSKA (reference sequence). In nucleotides, the CDR3 is TGCAGTGTCGGACAGGACCCCAATCAGCCCCAGCATTTT. Amino acids: CSVGQDPNQPQHF.

This chain links TRBV20-1 with TRBJ2-5; 12 bases match TRBD1. V lost 7 bases and J lost 5; bases outside the gene matches: 2. Germline values: CDR1 DFQATT, CDR2 SNEGSKA (reference sequence). This CDR3 has 12 amino acids. The CDR3 reads CSEGTGGETQYF. As DNA, the CDR3 is TGCAGTGAGGGGACAGGGGGCGAGACCCAGTACTTC.

The CDR3 bases are TGTGCCAGCACGGGACTAGGGGTTCAGTTCTTC. Protein sequence: CASTGLGVQFF. The V gene is TRBV28, the J gene TRBJ2-1; TRBD2 matches 8 bases. The CDR3 runs 11 residues. Germline lookup yields CDR1 MDHEN and CDR2 SYDVKM. Trimming cost V 7 bases and J 13 bases; bases outside gene matches: 6.

This clonotype was seen more than once but under ten times. This chain uses TRBV5-1 with TRBJ2-1; weak D call: TRBD1 (6 bases). The V end lost 3 bases, the J end lost 4 bases, and 11 bases lay between the germline ends. This CDR3 contains 14 residues. Germline values: CDR1 SGHRS, CDR2 YFSETQ. CDR3 in amino acids: CASSSQQGYNEQFF. CDR3 sequence (DNA): TGCGCCAGCAGCTCCCAACAGGGATACAATGAGCAGTTCTTC.

The table lists this clonotype with many counts. The chain employs TRBV7-9 and TRBJ2-5; the D gene could be TRBD1 or TRBD2 (6 bases each). This CDR3 has 13 amino acids. CDR1 SEHNR and CDR2 FQNEAQ come from the germline V gene (reference sequence). Trimming left V 4 bases short and J 4 bases short, with 10 bases between. The CDR3 coding sequence is TGTGCCAGCAGCTCACAGGGAGGAGAGACCCAGTACTTC. Protein product: CASSSQGGETQYF. Complete variable domain (other parts from reference TRBV7-9 and TRBJ2-5): DTGVSQNPRHKITKRGQNVTFRCDPISEHNRLYWYRQTLGQGPEFLTYFQNEAQLEKSRLLSDRFSAERPKGSFSTLEIQRTEQGDSAMYLCASSSQGGETQYFGPGTRLLVL.

The chain recombines TRBV19 with TRBJ2-2; 11 bases line up with TRBD2. CDR1 and CDR2 (germline): LNHDA, SQIVND (reference sequence). The CDR3 runs to 18 residues. The V segment lost 3 bases and the J segment 1 base; nucleotides outside the gene matches: 7. The CDR3 protein is CASSIRGLAVLNTGELFF. The CDR3 DNA sequence: TGTGCCAGTAGTATTCGGGGACTAGCGGTACTGAACACCGGGGAGCTGTTTTTT.

V usage is TRBV28 and J usage is TRBJ2-1, with D possibly matching TRBD2 (5 bases). Trimming removed 8 bases from V and 0 bases from J, with 20 bases in between. CDR1 MDHEN and CDR2 SYDVKM come from the germline V gene. The CDR3 is 17 amino acids. This CDR3 reads CASDGVTRVRSYNEQFF. The CDR3 DNA reads as TGTGCCAGCGATGGGGTTACGCGGGTACGCTCCTACAATGAGCAGTTCTTC. The variable domain in full, with the rest retrieved from reference TRBV28 and TRBJ2-1, is DVKVTQSSRYLVKRTGEKVFLECVQDMDHENMFWYRQDPGLGLRLIYFSYDVKMKEKGDIPEGYSVSREKKERFSLILESASTNQTSMYLCASDGVTRVRSYNEQFFGPGTRLTVL.

This clonotype was recorded a few times. The gene calls are TRBV4-3 and TRBJ2-7; D may be TRBD2 (7 bases). Trimming cost V 0 bases and J 12 bases, with 18 bases left between them. Germline lookup yields CDR1 LGHNA and CDR2 YSLEER. The CDR3 spans 14 residues. CDR3: CASSQERWGGVRYF. The DNA for the CDR3 is TGCGCCAGCAGCCAAGAAAGGTGGGGGGGCGTAAGGTACTTC.

This clonotype has at least ten counts. This chain uses TRBV29-1 with TRBJ2-1; perhaps TRBD1 as D (5 bases). CDR1 is SQVTM and CDR2 is ANQGSEA in the germline V gene. This CDR3 contains 13 residues. CDR3 residues: CSTPTAGANEQFF. The CDR3 bases are TGCAGTACCCCGACCGCTGGGGCCAATGAGCAGTTCTTC.

This clonotype was detected only a few times. The chain has TRBV2 and TRBJ2-7; 8 bases are shared with TRBD1. The CDR3 has 13 residues. The germline V gene has CDR1 SNHLY and CDR2 FYNNEI. Trimming at V came to 9 bases and at J to 3 bases, leaving 7 bases not matched to a gene. The CDR3 DNA sequence: TGTGCCAGAGGACAGGGCCCGGGCTACGAGCAGTACTTC. Translating gives CARGQGPGYEQYF.

This clonotype was seen a few times. The V call is TRBV12-3 or TRBV12-4, the J call TRBJ2-5; D is possibly TRBD1 or TRBD2 (5 bases each). CDR3 length: 13 residues. The V gene lost 8 bases and the J gene lost 4 bases, with 14 bases spanning the gap. The CDR3 DNA follows: TGTGCCAGCTCAGGGCACGGGGTAGAGACCCAGTACTTC. Amino acids: CASSGHGVETQYF.

This clonotype has more than one count but fewer than ten. V is TRBV7-9 and J is TRBJ2-1; possible D gene TRBD1, 6 bases. The V and J ends lost 1 base and 7 bases respectively, with 11 bases between them. Per the germline V gene, CDR1 is SEHNR and CDR2 is FQNEAQ (reference sequence). The CDR3 extends over 14 amino acids. CDR3 loop: CASSLVQGGNEQFF. The CDR3 nucleotides read TGTGCCAGCAGCTTAGTACAGGGTGGGAATGAGCAGTTCTTC.

This clonotype was seen a handful of times. V is TRBV25-1 and J is TRBJ2-3; 7 bases agree with TRBD1. The J segment lost 1 base and the V segment lost 0 bases, leaving 4 bases of the junction unmatched. The V gene's germline CDR1 is MGHDK and CDR2 SYGVNS. The CDR3 covers 16 residues. DNA of the CDR3: TGTGCCAGCAGTGAATACTTGGGACAGCGCACAGATACGCAGTATTTT. The encoded protein is CASSEYLGQRTDTQYF.

This clonotype was seen only a few times. The chain employs TRBV5-1 and TRBJ2-3; unclear D gene. This CDR3 is 14 amino acids long. The germline V gene encodes CDR1 SGHRS and CDR2 YFSETQ. V dropped 4 bases and J dropped 4 bases, with 13 bases sitting between them. The CDR3, as DNA: TGCGCCAGCAGCCCCGTTTCGTCTGCAGATACGCAGTATTTT. This gives the protein CASSPVSSADTQYF.

This clonotype was seen at least ten times. V is TRBV10-3 and J is TRBJ1-1; D perhaps matches TRBD1 (6 bases). The V gene's germline CDR1 is ENHRY and CDR2 SYGVKD. This CDR3 is 13 amino acids long. V was pared by 10 bases and J by 6 bases, with 18 bases between. Written as DNA, the CDR3 is TGTGCCACCCCCAAGGGGGGCAGGGCTGAAGCTTTCTTT. Amino acids: CATPKGGRAEAFF.

The table lists this clonotype with many counts. The chain joins TRBV7-2 to TRBJ2-3; 9 positions match TRBD2. CDR1 SGHTA and CDR2 FQGNSA come from the germline V gene. The CDR3 is 15 amino acids. V was clipped by 5 bases and J by 4 bases; unmatched bases: 7. CDR3 bases: TGTGCCAGCAGCCCTACAGGGACTAGCTCAGATACGCAGTATTTT. This codes for CASSPTGTSSDTQYF.

The chain carries TRBV7-2 and TRBJ2-2; D is ambiguous. Trimming pared 8 bases from V and 4 bases from J, leaving 20 bases between. CDR3 length: 16 amino acids. The germline V gene encodes CDR1 SGHTA and CDR2 FQGNSA. The CDR3 protein is CASSRVGVMGTGELFF. DNA for the CDR3: TGTGCCAGCTCCCGTGTTGGGGTAATGGGCACCGGGGAGCTGTTTTTT.

This clonotype has at least ten counts. In nucleotides, the CDR3 is TGTGCCAGCAGCTTAAGGTGGGGGAGGGCCGGATACGAGCAGTACTTC. It specifies CASSLRWGRAGYEQYF. V usage is TRBV7-2 and J usage is TRBJ2-7; the match to TRBD2 covers 7 bases. With 2 bases clipped from V and 4 bases from J, the junction kept 11 bases outside the gene matches. The CDR3 is made up of 16 amino acids. Germline-derived CDR1 and CDR2 are SGHTA and FQGNSA.

This clonotype was detected a few times. The chain uses TRBV7-2 and TRBJ2-2; D remains unclear. V was clipped by 2 bases and J by 0 bases, with 13 bases between them. CDR3 length: 17 amino acids. Germline V lookup: CDR1 SGHTA, CDR2 FQGNSA. As DNA, the CDR3 is TGTGCCAGCAGCTTATTGGGGAATTTCGCGAACACCGGGGAGCTGTTTTTT. It translates to CASSLLGNFANTGELFF.

This sequence joins TRBV6-2 or TRBV6-3 and TRBJ2-5; possible D gene TRBD2, 5 bases. The germline gives CDR1 MNHEY, CDR2 SVGEGT. CDR3 length: 14 residues. Trimming cost V 6 bases and J 5 bases, with 16 bases left between them. CDR3 nucleotides: TGTGCCAGCAGGAAACTGGCCGGGGAGGAGACCCAGTACTTC. Amino acid sequence: CASRKLAGEETQYF.

CDR3 nucleotide sequence: TGCAGCGTTGACGGTGGTGAGCAGTTCTTC. This translates into CSVDGGEQFF. V usage is TRBV29-1 and J usage is TRBJ2-1; D is unclear. The CDR3 covers 10 residues. V lost 3 bases and J lost 9, with 6 bases in between. CDR1 and CDR2 from the germline V gene are SQVTM and ANQGSEA.

This clonotype has a handful of counts. The chain combines TRBV20-1 with TRBJ2-7, with D tentatively TRBD1 (6 bases). The length of the CDR3 is 13 residues. V gave up 1 base and J gave up 3 bases, with 10 bases separating them. Germline V CDR1 and CDR2: DFQATT, SNEGSKA (reference sequence). In DNA, the CDR3 is TGCAGTGCTAGAGGGAACAGGGTCTACGAGCAGTACTTC. Encoded protein: CSARGNRVYEQYF.